One sample yielded the 27 T cell receptor beta chains listed below, sequenced in a study of beta chain features in type 1 diabetes. Points from the study as a whole: Type 1 diabetes patients showed a moderate but significant shortening of TCRB CDR3s in all four CD4+ subsets.

No cognate antigen is known for these TCRs. Investigators reverse transcribed all isolated RNA, so they sequenced expressed TCRB transcripts. Sequencing used immunoSEQ multiplex PCR; TCRdb keeps in-frame clones, though not all of them. The sample yields 300,000 to 350,000 clones, around 9.3% seen once. Sequenced material: central memory CD4+ T cells from blood. Receptors originate from a man under 40 with type 1 diabetes.

The table lists this clone with a few counts. The rearrangement links TRBV25-1 to TRBJ2-3; 12 bases map to TRBD1. Germline assignment: CDR1 MGHDK and CDR2 SYGVNS. This CDR3 spans 13 amino acids. V lost 10 bases, J lost 8 bases, and 7 bases stayed unmatched. The CDR3 is CATGDRGLGTQYF. The CDR3 DNA sequence: TGTGCCACCGGGGACAGGGGGCTTGGTACGCAGTATTTT.

This clone showed up just a few times. The V gene is TRBV5-4, the J gene TRBJ1-6; D gene unclear. CDR1 and CDR2 from the germline V gene are SGHNT and YYREEE (reference sequence). The CDR3 loop spans 15 amino acids. Between the trimmed V and J ends, which lost 4 bases and 9 bases, there was a span of 17 bases. As DNA, the CDR3 is TGTGCCAGCAGCACGGGTGGAGGGTCGGGTTCACCCCTCCACTTT. Translating it yields CASSTGGGSGSPLHF.

Written as DNA, the CDR3 is TGTGCCAGCAGCTTGCCGAATACCTACAATGAGCAGTTCTTC. Translation: CASSLPNTYNEQFF. The V and J genes are TRBV5-6 and TRBJ2-1; D is undetermined. Germline V gene sequence: CDR1 SGHDT, CDR2 YYEEEE. The CDR3 consists of 14 residues. The V and J ends lost 1 base and 2 bases respectively, with 7 bases between them.

The V call is TRBV7-9, the J call TRBJ2-1, with 8 bases lining up with TRBD2. The CDR3 is 17 residues long. CDR1 is SEHNR, CDR2 FQNEAQ, per germline (reference sequence). V gave up 5 bases and J gave up 1 base; unmatched junction bases: 10. The CDR3 loop is CASSRPPAGGSYNEQFF. The DNA of the CDR3 is TGTGCCAGCAGCAGGCCACCGGCGGGGGGATCCTACAATGAGCAGTTCTTC. Full variable domain (outside the CDR3, taken from reference TRBV7-9 and TRBJ2-1): DTGVSQNPRHKITKRGQNVTFRCDPISEHNRLYWYRQTLGQGPEFLTYFQNEAQLEKSRLLSDRFSAERPKGSFSTLEIQRTEQGDSAMYLCASSRPPAGGSYNEQFFGPGTRLTVL.

This clone came up a few times. The chain recombines TRBV19 with TRBJ1-2, with a possible D match to TRBD1 (6 bases). V lost 2 bases and J 7 bases, leaving 14 bases between the germline ends. CDR1 and CDR2 from the germline V gene are LNHDA and SQIVND (reference sequence). This CDR3 contains 14 residues. CDR3 region: CASSINGGGRGYTF. CDR3 coding DNA: TGTGCCAGTAGTATAAACGGGGGCGGTCGTGGCTACACCTTC.

This chain uses TRBV27 with TRBJ1-2, with TRBD1 as a possible D gene (6 bases). The CDR3 has 13 amino acids. Germline V gene data show CDR1 as MNHEY and CDR2 as SMNVEV (reference sequence). V was cut by 8 bases and J by 7 bases, with 17 bases left in between. The CDR3 protein is CASRPPGALGYTF. The CDR3 coding sequence is TGTGCCAGCCGACCCCCAGGGGCGCTTGGCTACACCTTC.

The rearrangement uses TRBV7-6 and TRBJ2-1; the match to TRBD2 covers 7 bases. The CDR3 is made up of 16 amino acids. Germline V gene lookup returns CDR1 SGHVS and CDR2 FNYEAQ. Trimming removed 1 base from V and 7 bases from J; junction bases left unmatched: 10. The CDR3, as DNA: TGTGCCAGCAGCTTAGGTCCAGCGGGGTATCTTAATGAGCAGTTCTTC. It yields the protein CASSLGPAGYLNEQFF.

This clone was counted a few times. This chain uses TRBV29-1 with TRBJ2-3; perhaps TRBD2 as D (7 bases). Trimming removed 6 bases at V and 5 bases at J, with 24 bases between. CDR3 length: 16 residues. Germline assignment: CDR1 SQVTM and CDR2 ANQGSEA. The CDR3 spells CSVELAAGAPGDTQYF. For the CDR3, the DNA is TGCAGCGTCGAATTGGCGGCGGGGGCCCCGGGAGATACGCAGTATTTT.

This clone was counted between two and nine times. The chain is built from TRBV27 and TRBJ2-1; D ambiguous. There are 16 residues in the CDR3. In germline, CDR1 is MNHEY, CDR2 SMNVEV (reference sequence). V was trimmed by 0 bases and J by 5 bases, leaving 14 bases between them. CDR3 in amino acids: CASSLSKARRNNEQFF. The CDR3 nucleotides are TGTGCCAGCAGTTTATCGAAGGCCCGCCGGAACAATGAGCAGTTCTTC.

DNA of the CDR3: TGTGCCAGCGAGGGGGACCCGGACAGGCCACGAAATCAGCCCCAGCATTTT. Protein sequence: CASEGDPDRPRNQPQHF. The genes are TRBV27 and TRBJ1-5; 7 nucleotides match TRBD1. After removal of 8 bases from V and 4 bases from J, the junction contained 17 bases not matched to a gene. The V gene's germline CDR1 is MNHEY and CDR2 SMNVEV (reference sequence). The CDR3 loop spans 17 amino acids.

This clone was counted only a few times. The chain recombines TRBV4-3 with TRBJ1-2; 7 nucleotides agree with TRBD1. Looked up from germline, CDR1 is LGHNA and CDR2 is YSLEER. The CDR3 runs 15 residues. V lost 0 bases, J lost 8 bases, and 9 bases stayed unmatched. The CDR3: CASSQERQGWRGYTF. For the CDR3, the DNA is TGCGCCAGCAGCCAAGAGCGACAGGGTTGGAGGGGCTACACCTTC.

The chain carries TRBV11-3 and TRBJ2-1; D unclear. Trimming removed 5 bases at V and 2 bases at J, with 10 bases between. Per the germline V gene, CDR1 is SGHNT and CDR2 is YENEEA. The CDR3 runs 14 residues. The DNA of the CDR3 is TGTGCCAGCAGCAGCAATACGGCCTACAATGAGCAGTTCTTC. Protein sequence: CASSSNTAYNEQFF.

As to this clone: The same CDR3 is also encoded by other DNA sequences in this sample. The chain combines TRBV7-6 with TRBJ1-1, with 9 bases fitting TRBD1. V lost 6 bases, J lost 10 bases, and 15 bases stayed unmatched. CDR1 is SGHVS and CDR2 is FNYEAQ in the germline V gene. The CDR3 sequence is 15 residues long. The CDR3 here is CASRRGDRVTEGAFF. The DNA of the CDR3 is TGTGCCAGCAGGCGAGGGGACAGGGTAACCGAGGGAGCTTTCTTT.

The CDR3 DNA reads as TGTGCCAGCAGCTCGGGACAGGGGGTAGCCAAAAACATTCAGTACTTC. It specifies CASSSGQGVAKNIQYF. The V and J genes are TRBV7-8 and TRBJ2-4; the match to TRBD1 covers 11 bases. Germline CDR1 reads SGHVS; CDR2 reads FQNEAQ. The CDR3 totals 16 residues. V shed 4 bases, J shed 0 bases, and the junction held 2 bases outside the gene matches.

The chain is built from TRBV5-1 and TRBJ2-4; TRBD1 agrees at 7 bases. With 1 base clipped from V and 1 base from J, the junction kept 14 bases outside the gene matches. This CDR3 is 19 amino acids long. The germline CDR1 and CDR2 sequences are SGHRS and YFSETQ. DNA of the CDR3: TGCGCCAGCAGCTTGTTTAGTGGTTCTTCGGACAGGGCCAAAAACATTCAGTACTTC. This translates into CASSLFSGSSDRAKNIQYF.

The rearrangement uses TRBV5-1 and TRBJ2-7; D is possibly TRBD1 (5 bases). Germline lookup yields CDR1 SGHRS and CDR2 YFSETQ. Deletions cut 0 bases from V and 3 bases from J, with 10 bases between. This CDR3 contains 14 residues. The CDR3 sequence: CASSLEGSSYEQYF. The CDR3 DNA sequence: TGCGCCAGCAGCTTGGAGGGGTCGAGCTACGAGCAGTACTTC.

This clone occurred a few times. The CDR3 nucleotides are TGTGCCTCCCAGGGGGTAGCGGGGGGCCAAGAGACCCAGTACTTC. It is translated as CASQGVAGGQETQYF. The chain has TRBV5-4 and TRBJ2-5; 10 nucleotides line up with TRBD2. Per germline, CDR1 SGHNT and CDR2 YYREEE (reference sequence). The CDR3 totals 15 residues. The ends lost 10 bases at V and 1 base at J; junction bases unmatched: 10. Combining the CDR3 with reference TRBV5-4 and TRBJ2-5 gives the whole variable domain ETGVTQSPTHLIKTRGQQVTLRCSSQSGHNTVSWYQQALGQGPQFIFQYYREEENGRGNFPPRFSGLQFPNYSSELNVNALELDDSALYLCASQGVAGGQETQYFGPGTRLLVL.

The chain has TRBV7-2 and TRBJ1-1; D is possibly TRBD1 (5 bases). The germline CDR1 and CDR2 sequences are SGHTA and FQGNSA. Trimming left V 2 bases short and J 0 bases short, with 10 bases between. The length of the CDR3 is 15 residues. The CDR3 region has the DNA TGTGCCAGCAGCTTAATGGGGCAGCTGAACACTGAAGCTTTCTTT. Translating it yields CASSLMGQLNTEAFF.

This clone was detected a few times. As DNA, the CDR3 is TGTGCCGCTTCAAGGGGGGACGGCAATCAGCCCCAGCATTTT. It is translated as CAASRGDGNQPQHF. This sequence joins TRBV30 and TRBJ1-5, with D tentatively TRBD1 (6 bases). The ends were cut back, 8 bases at V and 2 bases at J, with 16 bases in the middle. CDR1 is GTSNPN and CDR2 is SVGIG in the germline V gene (reference sequence). The CDR3 loop spans 14 amino acids. Complete variable domain (other parts from reference TRBV30 and TRBJ1-5): SQTIHQWPATLVQPVGSPLSLECTVEGTSNPNLYWYRQAAGRGLQLLFYSVGIGQISSEVPQNLSASRPQDRQFILSSKKLLLSDSGFYLCAASRGDGNQPQHFGDGTRLSIL.

The J gene is TRBJ1-1, the V gene TRBV7-2; unclear D gene. The CDR3 loop spans 14 amino acids. Trimming removed 3 bases from V and 2 bases from J, with 10 bases in between. The V gene's germline CDR1 is SGHTA and CDR2 FQGNSA. The CDR3 region has the DNA TGTGCCAGCAGCTTCTACAGTCTTAACACTGAAGCTTTCTTT. Its translation: CASSFYSLNTEAFF.

The chain joins TRBV4-3 to TRBJ1-4; D remains unclear. Trimming shortened V by 1 base and J by 3 bases, and 9 bases separated the two germline ends. The V gene's germline CDR1 is LGHNA and CDR2 YSLEER. The length of the CDR3 is 15 residues. This CDR3 reads CASSQGGKPNEKLFF. The CDR3 bases are TGCGCCAGCAGCCAAGGTGGGAAGCCTAATGAAAAACTGTTTTTT.

This chain links TRBV27 with TRBJ1-2, with 9 bases aligning to TRBD1. The CDR3 length is 14 residues. Germline values: CDR1 MNHEY, CDR2 SMNVEV (reference sequence). Trimming at V came to 5 bases and at J to 8 bases, leaving 9 bases not matched to a gene. CDR3 residues: CASSGQGLGEGYTF. The DNA of the CDR3 is TGTGCCAGCAGTGGACAGGGGCTGGGGGAAGGCTACACCTTC.

The chain carries TRBV7-2 and TRBJ2-5; 15 nucleotides match TRBD2. V lost 5 bases, J lost 5 bases, and 9 bases stayed unmatched. The germline V gene encodes CDR1 SGHTA and CDR2 FQGNSA. The CDR3 has 17 residues. The CDR3 DNA reads TGTGCCAGCAGCCTCCAGGGACTAGCGGGGGGAGGGGAGACCCAGTACTTC. Amino acids: CASSLQGLAGGGETQYF.

This clone was found many times. The J gene is TRBJ1-1, the V gene TRBV4-3; D is undetermined. Deletions cut 0 bases from V and 6 bases from J, with 11 bases between. Germline V lookup: CDR1 LGHNA, CDR2 YSLEER. The CDR3 contains 14 residues. CDR3 protein: CASSQEKRRPEAFF. CDR3 DNA: TGCGCCAGCAGCCAAGAAAAGAGGAGGCCTGAAGCTTTCTTT.

The chain is built from TRBV19 and TRBJ1-2, with 7 bases that match TRBD1. This CDR3 region has 15 residues. The J segment lost 6 bases and the V segment lost 5 bases, leaving 12 bases of the junction unmatched. Looked up from germline, CDR1 is LNHDA and CDR2 is SQIVND (reference sequence). The CDR3 nucleotides read TGTGCCAGTAGTTTCTCGACAGGGATCGGTCATGGCTACACCTTC. Translating gives CASSFSTGIGHGYTF.

This rearrangement joins TRBV7-2 to TRBJ1-6, with 8 bases identical to TRBD1. After removal of 4 bases from V and 6 bases from J, the junction contained 5 bases not matched to a gene. The CDR3 has 15 residues. Germline values: CDR1 SGHTA, CDR2 FQGNSA. CDR3 loop: CASSSGQGSNSPLHF. CDR3 nucleotides: TGTGCCAGCAGCTCTGGACAGGGCTCTAATTCACCCCTCCACTTT. Drawing the rest from reference TRBV7-2 and TRBJ1-6, the complete variable domain is GAGVSQSPSNKVTEKGKDVELRCDPISGHTALYWYRQSLGQGLEFLIYFQGNSAPDKSGLPSDRFSAERTGGSVSTLTIQRTQQEDSAVYLCASSSGQGSNSPLHFGNGTRLTVT.

This clone has a handful of counts. The chain employs TRBV9 and TRBJ1-1; unclear D gene. Trimming removed 0 bases at V and 8 bases at J, with 8 bases between. The length of the CDR3 is 12 residues. Germline V gene data show CDR1 as SGDLS and CDR2 as YYNGEE. The CDR3 DNA sequence: TGTGCCAGCAGCGTAGGAAGGGAAGAAGCTTTCTTT. Encoded protein: CASSVGREEAFF.